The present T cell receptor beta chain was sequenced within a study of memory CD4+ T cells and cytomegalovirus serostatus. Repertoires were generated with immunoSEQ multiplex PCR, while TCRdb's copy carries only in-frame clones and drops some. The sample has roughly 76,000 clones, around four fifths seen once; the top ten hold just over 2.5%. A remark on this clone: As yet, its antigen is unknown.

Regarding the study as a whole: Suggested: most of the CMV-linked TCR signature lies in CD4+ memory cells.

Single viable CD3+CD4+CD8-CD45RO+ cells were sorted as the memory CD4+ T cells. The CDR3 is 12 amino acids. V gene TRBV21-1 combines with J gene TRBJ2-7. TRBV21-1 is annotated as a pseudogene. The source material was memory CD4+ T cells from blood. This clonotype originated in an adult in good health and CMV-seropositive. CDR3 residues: CASIGHPYEQYV. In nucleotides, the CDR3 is TGTGCCAGCATAGGCCACCCCTACGAGCAGTACGTC.